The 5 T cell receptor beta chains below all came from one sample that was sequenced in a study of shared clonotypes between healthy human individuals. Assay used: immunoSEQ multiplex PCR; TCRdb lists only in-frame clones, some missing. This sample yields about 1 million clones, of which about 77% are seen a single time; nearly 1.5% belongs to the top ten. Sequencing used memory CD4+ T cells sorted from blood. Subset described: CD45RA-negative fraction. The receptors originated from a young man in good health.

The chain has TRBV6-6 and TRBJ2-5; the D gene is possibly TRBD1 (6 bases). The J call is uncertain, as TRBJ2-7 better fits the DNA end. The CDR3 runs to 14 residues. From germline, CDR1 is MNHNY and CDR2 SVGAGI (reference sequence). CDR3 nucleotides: TGTGCCATCAGCGACGCCAGGGGAGTGGGCGAGCAGTACTTC. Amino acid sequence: CAISDARGVGEQYF.

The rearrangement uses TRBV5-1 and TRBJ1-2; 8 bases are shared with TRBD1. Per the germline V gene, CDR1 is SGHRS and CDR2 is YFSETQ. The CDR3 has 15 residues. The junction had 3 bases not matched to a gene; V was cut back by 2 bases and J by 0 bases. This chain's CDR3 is CASSFRQGSNYGYTF. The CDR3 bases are TGCGCCAGCAGCTTCCGACAGGGGTCTAACTATGGCTACACCTTC.

CDR3 nucleotides: TGTGCCAGCACCTTACGGGGAGGGGGCGATGAAAAACTGTTTTTT. Protein: CASTLRGGGDEKLFF. The chain is built from TRBV2 and TRBJ1-4, with 7 bases aligning to TRBD1. V lost 7 bases, J lost 6 bases, and 11 bases stayed unmatched. The CDR3 runs 15 residues. Looked up from germline, CDR1 is SNHLY and CDR2 is FYNNEI.

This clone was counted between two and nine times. CDR3 sequence (DNA): TGTGCCAGCACCTCGGACAGGTATAATTCACCCCTCCACTTT. It specifies CASTSDRYNSPLHF. The chain carries TRBV5-6 and TRBJ1-6; 7 positions match TRBD1. V trimming: 6 bases; J trimming: 4 bases; junction bases outside the gene matches: 4. CDR1 and CDR2 (germline): SGHDT, YYEEEE. The CDR3 sequence is 14 residues long.

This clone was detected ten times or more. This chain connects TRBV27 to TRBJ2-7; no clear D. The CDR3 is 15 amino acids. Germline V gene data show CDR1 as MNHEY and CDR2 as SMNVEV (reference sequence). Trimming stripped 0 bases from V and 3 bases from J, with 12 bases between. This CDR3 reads CASSLSGRWSYEQYF. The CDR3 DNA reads TGTGCCAGCAGTTTATCGGGCAGGTGGAGCTACGAGCAGTACTTC.